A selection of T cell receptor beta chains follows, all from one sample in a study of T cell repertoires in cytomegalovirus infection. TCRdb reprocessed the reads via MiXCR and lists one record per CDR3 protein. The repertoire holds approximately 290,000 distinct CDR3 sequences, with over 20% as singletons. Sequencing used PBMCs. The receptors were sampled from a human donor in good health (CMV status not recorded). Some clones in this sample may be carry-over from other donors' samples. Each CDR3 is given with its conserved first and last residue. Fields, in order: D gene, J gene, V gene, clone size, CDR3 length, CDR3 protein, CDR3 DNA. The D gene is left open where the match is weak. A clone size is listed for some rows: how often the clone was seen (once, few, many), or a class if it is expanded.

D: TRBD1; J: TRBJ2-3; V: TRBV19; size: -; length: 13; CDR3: CASSDRGSDTQYF; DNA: TGTGCCAGTAGCGACAGGGGTTCAGATACGCAGTATTTT
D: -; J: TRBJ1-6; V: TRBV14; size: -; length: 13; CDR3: CASSRDRMPPLHF; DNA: TGTGCCAGCAGCCGAGACCGAATGCCTCCCCTCCACTTT
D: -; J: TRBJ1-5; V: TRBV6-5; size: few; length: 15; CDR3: CASSLSSRGNQPQHF; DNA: TGTGCCAGCAGTCTATCCTCGAGGGGGAATCAGCCCCAGCATTTT
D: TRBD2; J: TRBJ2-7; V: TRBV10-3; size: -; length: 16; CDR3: CAISEEGGRFRYEQYF; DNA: TGTGCCATCAGTGAGGAAGGCGGGAGATTCCGGTACGAGCAGTACTTC
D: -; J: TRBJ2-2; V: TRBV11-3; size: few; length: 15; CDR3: CASSPGGTTTGELFF; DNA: TGTGCCAGCAGCCCCGGGGGAACGACCACCGGGGAGCTGTTTTTT
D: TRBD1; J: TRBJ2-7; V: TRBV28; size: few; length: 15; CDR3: CASSPRTGVRYEQYF; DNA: TGTGCCAGCAGTCCGCGGACAGGGGTGCGATACGAGCAGTACTTC
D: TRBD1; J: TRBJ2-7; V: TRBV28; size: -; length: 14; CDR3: CASYQWGTAYEQYF; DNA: TGTGCCAGCTATCAATGGGGGACAGCCTACGAGCAGTACTTC
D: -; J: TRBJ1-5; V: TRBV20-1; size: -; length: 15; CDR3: CSARDPAVSNQPQHF; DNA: TGCAGTGCTAGAGATCCGGCAGTTAGCAATCAGCCCCAGCATTTT
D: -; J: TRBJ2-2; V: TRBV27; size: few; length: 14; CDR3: CASSSTQGTGELFF; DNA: TGTGCCAGCAGTTCCACACAGGGAACCGGGGAGCTGTTTTTT
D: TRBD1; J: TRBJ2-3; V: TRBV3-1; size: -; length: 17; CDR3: CASSPSGTALLGDTQYF; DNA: TGTGCCAGCAGCCCTTCCGGGACAGCCCTTTTAGGGGATACGCAGTATTTT
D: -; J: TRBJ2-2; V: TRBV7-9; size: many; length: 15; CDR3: CASSLPLRGSGELFF; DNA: TGTGCCAGCAGCTTACCCCTCAGGGGATCCGGGGAGCTGTTTTTT
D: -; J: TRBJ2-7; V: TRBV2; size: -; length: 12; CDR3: CASSVSGYEQYF; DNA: TGTGCCAGCAGTGTCTCTGGGTACGAGCAGTACTTC
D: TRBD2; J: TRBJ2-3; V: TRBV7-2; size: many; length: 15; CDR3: CASSPRSGGLDTQYF; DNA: TGTGCCAGCAGCCCCCGGTCGGGGGGGCTCGATACGCAGTATTTT
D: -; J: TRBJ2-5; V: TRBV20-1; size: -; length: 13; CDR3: CSAPVERAETQYF; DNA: TGCAGTGCCCCGGTGGAGCGGGCGGAGACCCAGTACTTC
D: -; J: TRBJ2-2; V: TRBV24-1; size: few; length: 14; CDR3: CATTTGGGTGELFF; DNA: TGTGCCACCACCACAGGGGGGGGCACCGGGGAGCTGTTTTTT
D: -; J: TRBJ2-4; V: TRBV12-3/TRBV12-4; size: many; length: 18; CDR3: CASSLIPRFQVSQNIQYF; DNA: TGTGCCAGCAGTTTAATTCCCCGTTTTCAGGTCTCCCAAAACATTCAGTACTTC
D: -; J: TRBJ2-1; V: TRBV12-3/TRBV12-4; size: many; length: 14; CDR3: CASSSLGALGEQFF; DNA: TGTGCCAGCAGTTCGCTGGGGGCGCTTGGTGAGCAGTTCTTC
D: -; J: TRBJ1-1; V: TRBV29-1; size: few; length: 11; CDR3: CSVDGYGEAFF; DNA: TGCAGCGTTGATGGGTATGGAGAAGCTTTCTTT
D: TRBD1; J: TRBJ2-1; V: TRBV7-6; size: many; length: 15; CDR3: CASSIGQGAYNEQFF; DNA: TGTGCCAGCAGCATTGGACAGGGCGCCTACAATGAGCAGTTCTTC
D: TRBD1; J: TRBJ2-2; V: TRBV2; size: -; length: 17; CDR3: CASRGKGGRVDTGELFF; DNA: TGTGCCAGCAGGGGAAAAGGGGGCAGGGTCGACACCGGGGAGCTGTTTTTT
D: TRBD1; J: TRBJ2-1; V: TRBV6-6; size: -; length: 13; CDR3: CASTGQGNNEQFF; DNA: TGTGCCAGCACAGGACAGGGGAACAATGAGCAGTTCTTC
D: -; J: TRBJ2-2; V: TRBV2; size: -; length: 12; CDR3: CASRWRAGELFF; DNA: TGTGCCAGCAGGTGGCGTGCCGGGGAGCTGTTTTTT
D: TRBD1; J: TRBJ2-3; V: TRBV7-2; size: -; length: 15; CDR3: CASSSGQGYTDTQYF; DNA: TGTGCCAGCAGCTCGGGACAGGGATACACAGATACGCAGTATTTT
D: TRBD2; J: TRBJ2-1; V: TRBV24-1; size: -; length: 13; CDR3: CATSGLAGNEQFF; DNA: TGTGCCACTTCGGGACTAGCGGGGAATGAGCAGTTCTTC
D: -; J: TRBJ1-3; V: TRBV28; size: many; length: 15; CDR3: CASSTQGRGGNTIYF; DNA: TGTGCCAGCAGTACTCAGGGTCGGGGTGGAAACACCATATATTTT
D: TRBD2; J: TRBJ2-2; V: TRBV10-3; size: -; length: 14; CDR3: CAHRGGGPNGELFF; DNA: TGTGCCCACCGCGGGGGAGGGCCAAACGGGGAGCTGTTTTTT
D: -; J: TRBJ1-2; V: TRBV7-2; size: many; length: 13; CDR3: CASRVQGAYGYTF; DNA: TGTGCCAGCAGAGTACAGGGAGCCTATGGCTACACCTTC
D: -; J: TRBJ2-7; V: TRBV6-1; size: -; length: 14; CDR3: CASLPRDGSYEQYF; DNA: TGTGCCAGCCTCCCCAGGGATGGGTCCTACGAGCAGTACTTC
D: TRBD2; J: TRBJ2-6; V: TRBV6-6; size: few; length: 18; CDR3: CASSYEASGRGGANVLTF; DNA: TGTGCCAGCAGTTACGAGGCTAGCGGGAGAGGTGGGGCCAACGTCCTGACTTTC
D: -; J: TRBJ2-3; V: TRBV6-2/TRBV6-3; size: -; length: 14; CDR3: CASGLADSTDTQYF; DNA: TGTGCCAGCGGGCTGGCGGATAGCACAGATACGCAGTATTTT
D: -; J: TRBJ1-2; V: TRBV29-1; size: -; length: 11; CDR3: CSVDHGYGYTF; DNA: TGCAGCGTTGATCATGGCTATGGCTACACCTTC
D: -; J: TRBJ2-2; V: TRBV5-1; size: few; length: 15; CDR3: CASSSLTSNTGELFF; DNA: TGCGCCAGCAGCTCACTAACCTCGAACACCGGGGAGCTGTTTTTT
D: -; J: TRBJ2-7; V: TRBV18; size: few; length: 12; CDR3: CASSPRLEEQYF; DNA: TGTGCCAGCTCACCCCGACTAGAGGAGCAGTACTTC
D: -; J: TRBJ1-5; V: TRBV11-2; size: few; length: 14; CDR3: CASSFSGDNQPQHF; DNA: TGTGCCAGCAGCTTTAGCGGTGATAATCAGCCCCAGCATTTT
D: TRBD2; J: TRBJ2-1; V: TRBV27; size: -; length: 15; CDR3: CASGTSGRAWDEQFF; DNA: TGTGCCAGCGGGACTAGCGGGAGGGCCTGGGATGAGCAGTTCTTC